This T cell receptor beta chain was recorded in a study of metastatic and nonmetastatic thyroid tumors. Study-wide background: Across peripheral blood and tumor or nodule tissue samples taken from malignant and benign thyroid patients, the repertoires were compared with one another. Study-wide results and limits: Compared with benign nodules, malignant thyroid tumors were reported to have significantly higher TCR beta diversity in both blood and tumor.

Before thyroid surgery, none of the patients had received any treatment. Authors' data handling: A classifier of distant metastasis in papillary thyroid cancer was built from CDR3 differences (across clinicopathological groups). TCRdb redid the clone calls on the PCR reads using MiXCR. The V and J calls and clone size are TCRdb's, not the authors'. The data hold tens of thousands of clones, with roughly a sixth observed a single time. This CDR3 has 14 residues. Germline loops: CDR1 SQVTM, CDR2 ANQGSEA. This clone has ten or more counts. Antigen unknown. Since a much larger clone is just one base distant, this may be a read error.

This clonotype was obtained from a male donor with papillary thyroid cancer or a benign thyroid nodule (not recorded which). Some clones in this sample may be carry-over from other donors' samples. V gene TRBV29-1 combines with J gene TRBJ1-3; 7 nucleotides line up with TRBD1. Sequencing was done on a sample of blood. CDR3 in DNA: TGCAGCGCTTGGACAGGATCCTCTGGAAACGCCATATATTTT. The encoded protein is CSAWTGSSGNAIYF.